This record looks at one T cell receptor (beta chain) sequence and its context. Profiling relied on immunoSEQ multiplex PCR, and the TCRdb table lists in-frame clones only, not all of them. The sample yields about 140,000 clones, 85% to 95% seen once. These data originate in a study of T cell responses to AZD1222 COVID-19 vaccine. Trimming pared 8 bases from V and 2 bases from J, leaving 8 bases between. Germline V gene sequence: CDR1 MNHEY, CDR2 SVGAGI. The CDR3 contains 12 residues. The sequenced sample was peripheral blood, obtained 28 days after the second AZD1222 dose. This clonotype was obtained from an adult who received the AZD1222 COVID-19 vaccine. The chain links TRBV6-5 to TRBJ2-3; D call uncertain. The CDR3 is CASGFDTDTQYF. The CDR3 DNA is TGTGCCAGCGGGTTCGACACAGATACGCAGTATTTT.